The present entry profiles one T cell receptor beta chain with its context. The data were taken from a study of T cell changes during pregnancy in multiple sclerosis. Measured with immunoSEQ multiplex PCR; TCRdb has only the in-frame clones, and not every one. Altogether more than 80,000 clones are present, roughly 92% being singletons, with the ten largest covering approximately 1.6%. The germline gives CDR1 SGDLS, CDR2 YYNGEE. V shed 0 bases, J shed 7 bases, and the junction held 7 bases outside the gene matches. The CDR3 loop spans 16 amino acids. V is TRBV9 and J is TRBJ2-2; 9 nucleotides match TRBD2. The TCR was taken from a female donor with multiple sclerosis, enrolled in a pregnancy study. Source: peripheral blood, taken after pregnancy. CDR3 region: CASSVVAGGRLGELFF. Here the CDR3 DNA reads TGTGCCAGCAGCGTAGTTGCGGGGGGGAGGCTCGGGGAGCTGTTTTTT.